The 17 T cell receptor beta chains presented below share a single source sample, sequenced in a study of T cell responses to AZD1222 COVID-19 vaccine. Assay used: immunoSEQ multiplex PCR; TCRdb lists only in-frame clones, some missing. The data show about 220,000 clones, approximately 94% seen once. The sample consisted of peripheral blood, taken on day 0 of MenACWY control vaccination. These receptors all stem from an adult in good health.

The chain joins TRBV19 to TRBJ2-3; 9 bases match TRBD2. Germline CDR1 LNHDA, CDR2 SQIVND (reference sequence). V was pared by 2 bases and J by 1 base, with 4 bases of the junction left unmatched. The CDR3 runs to 16 residues. CDR3 sequence reads: CASSIMRGGGTDTQYF. CDR3 coding DNA: TGTGCCAGTAGTATAATGCGGGGGGGCGGCACAGATACGCAGTATTTT.

This rearrangement joins TRBV4-1 to TRBJ2-1; a weak D match, TRBD2 (6 bases). The germline V and J ends were trimmed by 1 base and 3 bases, with 7 bases remaining between them. The CDR3 length is 14 residues. Germline values: CDR1 MGHRA, CDR2 YSYEKL. Written as DNA, the CDR3 is TGCGCCAGCAGCCAAGGGGGGGACTACAATGAGCAGTTCTTC. It translates to CASSQGGDYNEQFF.

The chain is built from TRBV29-1 and TRBJ1-1; D gene uncertain. Germline assignment: CDR1 SQVTM and CDR2 ANQGSEA. With 3 bases removed from V and 1 base from J, the gap between germline ends came to 12 bases. There are 14 residues in the CDR3. CDR3 nucleotide sequence: TGCAGCGTTGATCAGAGACTGACGAACACTGAAGCTTTCTTT. Translated, it gives CSVDQRLTNTEAFF. The complete variable domain, with remaining parts taken from reference TRBV29-1 and TRBJ1-1, reads SAVISQKPSRDICQRGTSLTIQCQVDSQVTMMFWYRQQPGQSLTLIATANQGSEATYESGFVIDKFPISRPNLTFSTLTVSNMSPEDSSIYLCSVDQRLTNTEAFFGQGTRLTVV.

This chain joins TRBV19 and TRBJ2-5; TRBD1 or TRBD2 may be the D gene (6 bases each). Germline loops: CDR1 LNHDA, CDR2 SQIVND (reference sequence). V gave up 5 bases and J gave up 3 bases, with 13 bases separating them. This CDR3 has 14 amino acids. CDR3 residues: CASSPPGAEETQYF. The CDR3 region has the DNA TGTGCCAGTAGTCCCCCGGGGGCCGAAGAGACCCAGTACTTC.

V usage is TRBV4-1 and J usage is TRBJ1-3; maybe TRBD1 (6 bases). V was pared by 3 bases and J by 0 bases, with 24 bases between. The CDR3 sequence is 20 residues long. Germline CDR1 reads MGHRA; CDR2 reads YSYEKL. CDR3 nucleotides: TGCGCCAGCAGCCACCTATCGACAGGTACTCCTAGGGTCTCTGGAAACACCATATATTTT. It codes for CASSHLSTGTPRVSGNTIYF.

The chain has TRBV6-5 and TRBJ2-5; weak D call: TRBD2 (6 bases). This CDR3 is 14 amino acids long. In germline, CDR1 is MNHEY, CDR2 SVGAGI. V was trimmed by 7 bases and J by 5 bases, leaving 17 bases between them. CDR3 sequence: CASTLGTAPETQYF. CDR3 in DNA: TGTGCCAGCACCCTCGGGACTGCTCCGGAGACCCAGTACTTC.

V is TRBV5-1 and J is TRBJ2-1, with D possibly matching TRBD2 (5 bases). V dropped 0 bases and J dropped 2 bases, with 21 bases sitting between them. Germline V lookup: CDR1 SGHRS, CDR2 YFSETQ. This CDR3 contains 19 residues. The CDR3 DNA is TGCGCCAGCAGCTTGGCCTCGCTAGCAACCAGAGCTACCTACAATGAGCAGTTCTTC. Its protein is CASSLASLATRATYNEQFF.

This clone was recorded a few times. The V call is TRBV6-4, the J call TRBJ2-3; D may be TRBD2 (6 bases). CDR3 length: 14 residues. V was shortened by 3 bases and J by 5 bases, with 12 bases between the two germline ends. The germline V gene encodes CDR1 MRHNA and CDR2 SNTAGT. The CDR3 is CASSEESEGDTQYF. CDR3 DNA: TGTGCCAGCAGTGAAGAGTCGGAGGGAGATACGCAGTATTTT.

A remark on this clone: Germline is not matched at one junction end, which may reflect a read error. Here the CDR3 reads CASSLGGRPGTDTQYF. The CDR3 bases are TGTGCTAGCAGCTTAGGCGGACGGCCCGGCACAGATACGCAGTATTTT. The chain has TRBV7-7 and TRBJ2-3, with no clear D. This CDR3 is built from 16 residues. Germline values: CDR1 SSHAT, CDR2 FNYEAQ (reference sequence).

A remark on this clone: The junction does not match germline at one end; this may be a read error. This sequence joins TRBV3-1 (or the pseudogene TRBV3-2) and TRBJ1-1, with D uncertain. Looked up from germline, CDR1 is LGHDT and CDR2 is YNNKEL (reference sequence). The CDR3 runs 14 residues. The CDR3 protein is CASSDRASNPEAFF. CDR3 nucleotides: TGTGCCAGCAGCGACCGGGCCTCGAACCCTGAAGCTTTCTTT.

DNA for the CDR3: TGCGCCAGCAGCCAAGGTATCAGGCACACTGAAGCTTTCTTT. It codes for CASSQGIRHTEAFF. The gene calls are TRBV4-1 and TRBJ1-1; D call uncertain. This CDR3 is 14 amino acids long. Germline V gene data show CDR1 as MGHRA and CDR2 as YSYEKL. Trimming pared 1 base from V and 3 bases from J, leaving 9 bases between.

This clone was observed once. The chain recombines TRBV5-1 with TRBJ1-4; 7 bases agree with TRBD1. V lost 4 bases, J lost 0 bases, and 6 bases stayed unmatched. The CDR3 sequence is 16 residues long. Germline CDR1 reads SGHRS; CDR2 reads YFSETQ. The CDR3 DNA sequence: TGCGCCAGCAGCACCGGACAGGCCGCAACTAATGAAAAACTGTTTTTT. The encoded protein is CASSTGQAATNEKLFF.

This clone was detected only once. This chain joins TRBV28 and TRBJ2-2; 7 bases align to TRBD2. Germline values: CDR1 MDHEN, CDR2 SYDVKM. The CDR3 loop spans 14 amino acids. Trimming took 6 bases from V and 3 from J; bases not matched to a gene: 4. CDR3 sequence: CASRGDYDTGELFF. The DNA of the CDR3 is TGTGCCAGCAGGGGGGACTATGACACCGGGGAGCTGTTTTTT.

The genes are TRBV9 and TRBJ2-7; tentatively, D is TRBD1 (7 bases). Germline CDR1 is SGDLS and CDR2 is YYNGEE. The CDR3 spans 16 residues. V dropped 3 bases and J dropped 0 bases, with 16 bases sitting between them. In DNA, the CDR3 is TGTGCCAGCAGCGCCCTGCAGGGGGGCAGCTCCTACGAGCAGTACTTC. It specifies CASSALQGGSSYEQYF.

The chain links TRBV29-1 to TRBJ1-2, with a possible D match to TRBD1 (5 bases). Germline V gene lookup returns CDR1 SQVTM and CDR2 ANQGSEA. With 4 bases removed from V and 4 bases from J, the gap between germline ends came to 13 bases. The CDR3 is 13 residues long. The CDR3 loop is CSVGTGGSYGYTF. In DNA, the CDR3 is TGCAGCGTTGGAACAGGAGGATCCTATGGCTACACCTTC.

The chain joins TRBV10-3 to TRBJ2-3, with D maybe TRBD1 (6 bases). The V gene's germline CDR1 is ENHRY and CDR2 SYGVKD. The V and J ends lost 3 bases and 5 bases respectively, with 15 bases between them. The CDR3 covers 15 residues. CDR3 DNA: TGTGCCATCAGTGACTCGGGACAAATACTAGATACGCAGTATTTT. As protein: CAISDSGQILDTQYF.

The rearrangement links TRBV2 to TRBJ2-5, with 10 positions matching TRBD2. This CDR3 is built from 16 residues. CDR1 is SNHLY and CDR2 is FYNNEI in the germline V gene. Trimming cost V 6 bases and J 6 bases; bases outside gene matches: 13. CDR3 residues: CASRLGEASGGKTQYF. Written as DNA, the CDR3 is TGTGCCAGCAGGTTGGGAGAGGCTAGCGGGGGTAAGACCCAGTACTTC. The full variable domain, in which reference TRBV2 and TRBJ2-5 provide the parts outside the CDR3, is EPEVTQTPSHQVTQMGQEVILRCVPISNHLYFYWYRQILGQKVEFLVSFYNNEISEKSEIFDDQFSVERPDGSNFTLKIRSTKLEDSAMYFCASRLGEASGGKTQYFGPGTRLLVL.